This entry lists 28 T cell receptor beta chains sequenced from one sample in a study of T cells in Graves' hyperthyroidism and ophthalmopathy. Using RNA transcripts as the source, TCR beta CDR3 regions were amplified. When the TCR CDR3 underwent first-round RT-PCR, the HTBI primer set was used. MiXCR, applied by TCRdb to the multiplex PCR reads, yields one record per CDR3 protein. The sample records 500,000 to 550,000 distinct CDR3 sequences, 15% to 20% being singletons. The specimen sequenced was blood. The receptors derive from a man aged 40-49 years with Graves' ophthalmopathy.

The sample holds many counts of this clonotype. The V and J genes are TRBV18 and TRBJ1-1; D is perhaps TRBD1 (5 bases). Trimming cost V 4 bases and J 0 bases, with 9 bases left between them. The CDR3 runs 14 residues. CDR1 and CDR2 from the germline V gene are KGHSH and LQKENI. The CDR3 DNA reads TGTGCCAGCTCACATGGGACCGTGAACACTGAAGCTTTCTTT. It codes for CASSHGTVNTEAFF.

This clonotype came up a few times. The V and J genes are TRBV2 and TRBJ2-6; D possibly corresponds to TRBD2 (5 bases). The CDR3 covers 13 residues. V was trimmed by 6 bases and J by 2 bases, leaving 5 bases between them. Germline assignment: CDR1 SNHLY and CDR2 FYNNEI. DNA of the CDR3: TGTGCCAGCAGGGAGGCTGGGGCCAACGTCCTGACTTTC. Encoded protein: CASREAGANVLTF.

The V call is TRBV20-1, the J call TRBJ2-7; D might be TRBD1 (6 bases). V lost 3 bases to trimming and J lost 4 bases, with 16 bases between them. CDR1 is DFQATT, CDR2 SNEGSKA, per germline (reference sequence). The length of the CDR3 is 14 residues. CDR3 residues: CSASSGLGAYEQYF. CDR3 nucleotides: TGCAGTGCTAGCAGTGGTCTGGGGGCATACGAGCAGTACTTC.

A few counts support this clonotype. The CDR3 DNA reads as TGTGCCAGCCGCGCTAGGTACTCGACCCAGTACTTC. It specifies CASRARYSTQYF. The chain has TRBV27 and TRBJ2-5; no reliable D call. The CDR3 sequence is 12 residues long. Germline lookup yields CDR1 MNHEY and CDR2 SMNVEV (reference sequence). V was clipped by 8 bases and J by 7 bases, with 14 bases between them.

This clonotype was found many times. V is TRBV29-1 and J is TRBJ2-3; a weak D match, TRBD1 (6 bases). In germline, CDR1 is SQVTM, CDR2 ANQGSEA. V was pared by 4 bases and J by 3 bases, with 17 bases between. The CDR3 has 15 amino acids. The CDR3 nucleotides are TGCAGCGTTGCGAGGGACACCATAGGTACAGATACGCAGTATTTT. It is translated as CSVARDTIGTDTQYF.

This chain uses TRBV5-6 with TRBJ2-1; TRBD1 matches at 8 bases. Germline CDR1 and CDR2: SGHDT and YYEEEE. V gave up 4 bases and J gave up 8 bases; unmatched junction bases: 5. The CDR3 runs to 13 residues. In nucleotides, the CDR3 is TGTGCCAGCAGCCCGACAGGGGCCGATGAGCAGTTCTTC. Translated, it gives CASSPTGADEQFF.

J is TRBJ2-7 and V is TRBV11-2, with D possibly matching TRBD2 (6 bases). The length of the CDR3 is 14 residues. Germline CDR1 and CDR2: SGHAT and FQNNGV. Trimming shortened V by 5 bases and J by 5 bases, and 16 bases separated the two germline ends. The CDR3 sequence is CASSTRVAENEQYF. The CDR3 region has the DNA TGTGCCAGCAGCACCAGGGTAGCGGAGAACGAGCAGTACTTC.

This clonotype came up many times. The rearrangement links TRBV12-3 or TRBV12-4 to TRBJ2-7, with TRBD2 matching 9 bases. The ends lost 4 bases at V and 3 bases at J; junction bases unmatched: 16. This CDR3 has 18 amino acids. CDR3 in amino acids: CASSSPLLMTSGLYEQYF. The CDR3, as DNA: TGTGCCAGCAGTTCCCCTCTCCTTATGACTAGCGGCCTCTACGAGCAGTACTTC.

There are many counts of this clonotype. The chain combines TRBV20-1 with TRBJ2-5, with D possibly matching TRBD1 (5 bases). The length of the CDR3 is 13 residues. The V end was cut by 0 bases, the J end by 8 bases, with 13 bases between. Germline CDR1 is DFQATT and CDR2 is SNEGSKA (reference sequence). The CDR3 nucleotides are TGCAGTGCTAGAGATCGGGCAGGGTACACCCAGTACTTC. Amino acids: CSARDRAGYTQYF.

Here the CDR3 reads CASSLLPEDGYTF. The DNA for the CDR3 is TGCGCCAGCAGCTTGCTGCCGGAGGATGGCTACACCTTC. The chain recombines TRBV5-1 with TRBJ1-2; D is undetermined. Germline values: CDR1 SGHRS, CDR2 YFSETQ. The CDR3 loop spans 13 amino acids. The V end was cut by 1 base, the J end by 6 bases, with 10 bases between.

This clonotype was recorded at least ten times. The chain couples TRBV12-3 or TRBV12-4 to TRBJ1-6; D gene uncertain. Trimming left V 8 bases short and J 5 bases short, with 10 bases between. This CDR3 has 13 amino acids. CDR3 DNA sequence: TGTGCCAGCGCAATAAGAGATAATTCACCCCTCCACTTT. Translating gives CASAIRDNSPLHF.

This clonotype has at least ten counts. This chain joins TRBV5-1 and TRBJ2-7; TRBD2 agrees at 13 bases. The trim removed 4 bases at V and 0 bases at J, leaving 10 bases unmatched. Germline-derived CDR1 and CDR2 are SGHRS and YFSETQ. The CDR3 is made up of 18 amino acids. CDR3 DNA: TGCGCCAGCAGCGGGTCGGGACTAGCGGGACCTCCCTCCTACGAGCAGTACTTC. Its protein product is CASSGSGLAGPPSYEQYF.

This chain uses TRBV19 with TRBJ1-5; D is possibly TRBD1 (5 bases). The V gene lost 6 bases and the J gene lost 7 bases, with 13 bases spanning the gap. CDR3 length: 13 amino acids. From germline, CDR1 is LNHDA and CDR2 SQIVND (reference sequence). The CDR3 DNA reads TGTGCCAGTAGCGGGGGGGTAGAGCAGCCCCAGCATTTT. This encodes CASSGGVEQPQHF. Filled out from reference TRBV19 and TRBJ1-5, the complete variable domain reads DGGITQSPKYLFRKEGQNVTLSCEQNLNHDAMYWYRQDPGQGLRLIYYSQIVNDFQKGDIAEGYSVSREKKESFPLTVTSAQKNPTAFYLCASSGGVEQPQHFGDGTRLSIL.

This clonotype was counted many times. The rearrangement uses TRBV2 and TRBJ1-2; 10 bases map to TRBD1. The CDR3 sequence is 13 residues long. CDR1 SNHLY and CDR2 FYNNEI come from the germline V gene. Trimming removed 6 bases from V and 7 bases from J; junction bases left unmatched: 5. The DNA for the CDR3 is TGTGCCAGCAGAGTCCGGGACAGGGGTGGCTACACCTTC. It yields the protein CASRVRDRGGYTF.

This clonotype was found many times. The chain uses TRBV20-1 and TRBJ1-1; 12 bases are a match to TRBD1. V trimming: 2 bases; J trimming: 5 bases; junction bases outside the gene matches: 6. The CDR3 has 15 amino acids. The V gene's germline CDR1 is DFQATT and CDR2 SNEGSKA (reference sequence). DNA for the CDR3: TGCAGTGCTAGAAAGGGACAGGGGGCTTGGACTGAAGCTTTCTTT. This translates into CSARKGQGAWTEAFF.

This clonotype was seen repeatedly, ten times or more. J is TRBJ1-5 and V is TRBV30, with a weak D call TRBD1 (6 bases). CDR1 and CDR2 (germline): GTSNPN, SVGIG (reference sequence). The CDR3 is 15 residues long. V was clipped by 3 bases and J by 7 bases, with 19 bases between them. The CDR3 region has the DNA TGTGCCTGGAGCGACACGGGGGCCGACAGCCAGCCCCAGCATTTT. As protein: CAWSDTGADSQPQHF.

This clonotype was observed at least ten times. This chain links TRBV28 with TRBJ2-5; D assignment may be TRBD1 or TRBD2 (5 bases each). The CDR3 totals 16 residues. The germline V gene encodes CDR1 MDHEN and CDR2 SYDVKM. Trimming pared 5 bases from V and 4 bases from J, leaving 20 bases between. The CDR3 coding sequence is TGTGCCAGCAGTGCTCATGAGGGGATGGGGGTAGAGACCCAGTACTTC. Translation gives CASSAHEGMGVETQYF.

This clonotype was observed a few times. V usage is TRBV2 and J usage is TRBJ2-1; weak D call: TRBD1 (5 bases). The V end was cut by 5 bases, the J end by 2 bases, with 13 bases between. This CDR3 has 15 amino acids. In germline, CDR1 is SNHLY, CDR2 FYNNEI. CDR3 coding DNA: TGTGCCAGCAGTCGTGTCACAGGTCCCTACAATGAGCAGTTCTTC. Translated: CASSRVTGPYNEQFF.

This clonotype was observed at least ten times. The chain is built from TRBV6-5 and TRBJ2-7, with 9 nucleotides matching TRBD1. CDR1 is MNHEY, CDR2 SVGAGI, per germline. CDR3 length equals 16 residues. V trimming: 0 bases; J trimming: 5 bases; junction bases outside the gene matches: 8. CDR3 sequence: CASSYSAGQGLDEQYF. For the CDR3, the DNA is TGTGCCAGCAGTTACTCCGCGGGACAGGGTCTTGACGAGCAGTACTTC.

This clonotype was seen at least ten times. The genes are TRBV12-3 or TRBV12-4 and TRBJ1-6; D is uncertain. Trimming took 3 bases from V and 7 from J, leaving 16 bases between them. The CDR3 spans 16 residues. CDR3 protein: CASSFISTVGNSPLHF. CDR3 bases: TGTGCCAGCAGTTTTATATCGACCGTAGGGAATTCACCCCTCCACTTT.

This clonotype was seen a handful of times. CDR3 amino acids: CASSMMGLAGGSSYNEQFF. The CDR3 DNA sequence: TGTGCCAGCAGTATGATGGGACTAGCGGGAGGGAGCTCCTACAATGAGCAGTTCTTC. The chain has TRBV6-1 and TRBJ2-1; 16 bases are shared with TRBD2. CDR1 is MNHNS and CDR2 is SASEGT in the germline V gene. This CDR3 is 19 amino acids long. V gave up 5 bases and J gave up 0 bases; unmatched junction bases: 7.

This clonotype was seen a handful of times. The V and J genes are TRBV6-1 and TRBJ2-2; either TRBD1 or TRBD2 may supply D (6 bases each). Germline values: CDR1 MNHNS, CDR2 SASEGT. This CDR3 comprises 14 residues. V lost 8 bases, J lost 7 bases, and 17 bases lay in between. The CDR3 bases are TGTGCCAGCGGCTACTGGGGGCGGGACGGGGAGCTGTTTTTT. Protein product: CASGYWGRDGELFF.

This clonotype was seen repeatedly, ten times or more. This chain links TRBV5-1 with TRBJ2-7; D is perhaps TRBD1 (6 bases). With 2 bases removed from V and 6 bases from J, the gap between germline ends came to 15 bases. Germline V gene sequence: CDR1 SGHRS, CDR2 YFSETQ. The CDR3 has 14 residues. The CDR3 sequence is CASSFLNRDTEQYF. Here the CDR3 DNA reads TGCGCCAGCAGCTTCTTGAACCGGGACACCGAGCAGTACTTC.

This clonotype was counted ten times or more. V gene TRBV3-1 combines with J gene TRBJ2-5, with TRBD1 as a possible D gene (6 bases). Germline CDR1 LGHDT, CDR2 YNNKEL (reference sequence). This CDR3 region has 19 residues. With 6 bases removed from V and 1 base from J, the gap between germline ends came to 27 bases. The CDR3 coding sequence is TGTGCCAGCAGACAGGGCTGGGCCTCAACGTCGGACACCCAAGAGACCCAGTACTTC. As protein: CASRQGWASTSDTQETQYF.

V usage is TRBV10-3 and J usage is TRBJ1-5, with no clear D. This CDR3 is 16 amino acids long. CDR1 ENHRY and CDR2 SYGVKD come from the germline V gene. Trimming shortened V by 2 bases and J by 1 base, and 12 bases separated the two germline ends. CDR3 loop: CAISEKWVESNQPQHF. Written as DNA, the CDR3 is TGTGCCATCAGTGAGAAGTGGGTTGAGAGCAATCAGCCCCAGCATTTT.

This clonotype showed up many times. The chain carries TRBV28 and TRBJ1-1; maybe TRBD1 (5 bases). Germline V lookup: CDR1 MDHEN, CDR2 SYDVKM. CDR3 length: 15 amino acids. V lost 3 bases and J lost 3, with 14 bases in between. The CDR3 DNA sequence: TGTGCCAGCAGTTTTACGGTAGGAGGGGACACTGAAGCTTTCTTT. It codes for CASSFTVGGDTEAFF.

This rearrangement joins TRBV18 to TRBJ2-1, with 10 nucleotides matching TRBD1. Germline V lookup: CDR1 KGHSH, CDR2 LQKENI. The junction had 3 bases not matched to a gene; V was cut back by 4 bases and J by 3 bases. This CDR3 region has 15 residues. CDR3 coding DNA: TGTGCCAGCTCACTCCGGGACAGGGGCTACAATGAGCAGTTCTTC. It yields the protein CASSLRDRGYNEQFF.

The sample holds many counts of this clonotype. J is TRBJ1-2 and V is TRBV12-3 or TRBV12-4, with D uncertain. V was pared by 6 bases and J by 1 base, with 9 bases between. CDR3 size: 13 residues. The CDR3 DNA sequence: TGTGCCAGCAGCCGAGACCTTAACTATGGCTACACCTTC. Amino acid sequence: CASSRDLNYGYTF.